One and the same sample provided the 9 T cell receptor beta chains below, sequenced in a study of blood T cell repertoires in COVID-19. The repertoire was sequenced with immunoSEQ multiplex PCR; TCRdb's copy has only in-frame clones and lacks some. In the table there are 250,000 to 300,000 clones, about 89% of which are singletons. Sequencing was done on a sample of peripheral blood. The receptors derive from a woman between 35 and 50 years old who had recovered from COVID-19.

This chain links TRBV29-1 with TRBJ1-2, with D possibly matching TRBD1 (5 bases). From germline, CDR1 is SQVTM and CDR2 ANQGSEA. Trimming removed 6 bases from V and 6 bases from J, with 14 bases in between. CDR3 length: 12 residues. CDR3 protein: CSVSTGGDGYTF. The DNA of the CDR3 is TGCAGCGTCTCAACAGGAGGGGATGGCTACACCTTC. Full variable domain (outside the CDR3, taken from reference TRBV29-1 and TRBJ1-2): SAVISQKPSRDICQRGTSLTIQCQVDSQVTMMFWYRQQPGQSLTLIATANQGSEATYESGFVIDKFPISRPNLTFSTLTVSNMSPEDSSIYLCSVSTGGDGYTFGSGTRLTVV.

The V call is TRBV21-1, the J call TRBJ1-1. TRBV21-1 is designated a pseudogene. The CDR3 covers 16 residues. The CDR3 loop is CASSKVGARVNTEAFF. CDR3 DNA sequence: TGTGCCAGCAGCAAAGTGGGAGCCCGGGTGAACACTGAAGCTTTCTTT.

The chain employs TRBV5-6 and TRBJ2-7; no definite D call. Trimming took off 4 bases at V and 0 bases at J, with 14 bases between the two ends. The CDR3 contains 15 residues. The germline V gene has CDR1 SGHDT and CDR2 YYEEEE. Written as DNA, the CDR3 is TGTGCCAGCAGCACCTTGGGCTCGAGCTCCTACGAGCAGTACTTC. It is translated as CASSTLGSSSYEQYF.

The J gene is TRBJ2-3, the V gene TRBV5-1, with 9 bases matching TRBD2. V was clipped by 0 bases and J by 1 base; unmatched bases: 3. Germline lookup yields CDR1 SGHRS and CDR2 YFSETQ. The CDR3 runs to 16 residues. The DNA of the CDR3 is TGCGCCAGCAGCTTGGGGTCTAGCGGGGGCACAGATACGCAGTATTTT. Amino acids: CASSLGSSGGTDTQYF.

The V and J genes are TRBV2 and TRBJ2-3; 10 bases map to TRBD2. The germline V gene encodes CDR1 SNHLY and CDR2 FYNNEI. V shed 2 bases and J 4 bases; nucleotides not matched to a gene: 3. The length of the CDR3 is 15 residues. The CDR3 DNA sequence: TGTGCCAGCAGTGAACTTCTAGCGGGGGCAGATACGCAGTATTTT. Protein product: CASSELLAGADTQYF.

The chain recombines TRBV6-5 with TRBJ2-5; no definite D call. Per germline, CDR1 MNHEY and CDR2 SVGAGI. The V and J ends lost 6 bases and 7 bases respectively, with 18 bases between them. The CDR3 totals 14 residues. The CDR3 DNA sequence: TGTGCCAGCAGCCAGGTCGATTGGGCAGGGACCCAGTACTTC. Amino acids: CASSQVDWAGTQYF.

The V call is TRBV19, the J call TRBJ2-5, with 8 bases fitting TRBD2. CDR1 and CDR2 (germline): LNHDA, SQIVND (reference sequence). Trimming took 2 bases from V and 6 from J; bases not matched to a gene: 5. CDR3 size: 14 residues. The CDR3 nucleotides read TGTGCCAGTAGTATACGGGGCGGGGGGAAGACCCAGTACTTC. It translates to CASSIRGGGKTQYF.

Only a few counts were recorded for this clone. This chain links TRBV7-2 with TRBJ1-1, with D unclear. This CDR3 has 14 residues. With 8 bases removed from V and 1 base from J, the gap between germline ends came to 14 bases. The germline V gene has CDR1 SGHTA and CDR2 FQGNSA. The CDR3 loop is CASHGVHWNTEAFF. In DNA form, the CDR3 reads TGTGCCAGCCACGGGGTACATTGGAACACTGAAGCTTTCTTT. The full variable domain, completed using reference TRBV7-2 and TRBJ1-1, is GAGVSQSPSNKVTEKGKDVELRCDPISGHTALYWYRQSLGQGLEFLIYFQGNSAPDKSGLPSDRFSAERTGGSVSTLTIQRTQQEDSAVYLCASHGVHWNTEAFFGQGTRLTVV.

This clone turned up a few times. The CDR3, as DNA: TGTGCCAGCAGATCTTCAGGTGGCTATAATTCACCCCTCCACTTT. Protein: CASRSSGGYNSPLHF. The chain joins TRBV2 to TRBJ1-6; D is unclear. This CDR3 spans 15 amino acids. With 6 bases removed from V and 3 bases from J, the gap between germline ends came to 12 bases. Per germline, CDR1 SNHLY and CDR2 FYNNEI.